The next 3 T cell receptor beta chains were all read from a single sample in a study of blood T cell repertoires in COVID-19. Only in-frame clones appear in the TCRdb table, and some are missing; sequencing was by immunoSEQ multiplex PCR. The data show around 80,000 clones, with more than 75% seen just once and approximately 8.1% held by the top ten. Sequencing was carried out using peripheral blood. These TCRs come from a man older than 75 with active or convalescent COVID-19.

This sequence joins TRBV3-1 (or the pseudogene TRBV3-2) and TRBJ2-1; 8 nucleotides align to TRBD1. J gave up 7 bases and V 3 bases, and 8 bases lay outside the gene matches. The germline V gene has CDR1 LGHDT and CDR2 YNNKEL (reference sequence). This CDR3 spans 15 amino acids. Here the CDR3 DNA reads TGTGCCAGCAGCCAGGGGGTACAGGGGGGTAATGAGCAGTTCTTC. Residues: CASSQGVQGGNEQFF.

This chain links TRBV5-1 with TRBJ2-5; 14 nucleotides line up with TRBD2. The CDR3 is made up of 16 amino acids. CDR1 and CDR2 from the germline V gene are SGHRS and YFSETQ. The V gene end was trimmed by 4 bases and the J gene end by 2 bases; junction bases not matched to a gene: 4. CDR3 in amino acids: CASSPRTSGGQETQYF. The CDR3 DNA follows: TGCGCCAGCAGCCCCCGGACTAGCGGGGGGCAAGAGACCCAGTACTTC.

The chain uses TRBV2 and TRBJ2-7; TRBD2 is a possible D gene (6 bases). Trimming pared 3 bases from V and 4 bases from J, leaving 13 bases between. Germline loops: CDR1 SNHLY, CDR2 FYNNEI. The CDR3 is 14 residues long. The CDR3 is CASSDQGLRYEQYV. The CDR3 DNA follows: TGTGCCAGCAGTGATCAGGGACTCAGATACGAGCAGTACGTC.